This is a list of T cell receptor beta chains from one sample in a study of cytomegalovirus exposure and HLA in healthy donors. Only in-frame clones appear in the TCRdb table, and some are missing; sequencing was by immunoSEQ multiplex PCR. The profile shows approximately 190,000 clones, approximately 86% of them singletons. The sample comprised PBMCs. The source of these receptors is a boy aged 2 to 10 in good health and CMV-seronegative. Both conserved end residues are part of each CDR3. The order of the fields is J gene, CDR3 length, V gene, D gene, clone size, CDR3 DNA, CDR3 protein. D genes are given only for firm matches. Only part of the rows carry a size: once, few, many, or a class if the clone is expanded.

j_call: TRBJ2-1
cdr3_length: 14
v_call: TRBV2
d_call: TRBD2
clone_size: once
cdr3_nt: TGTGCCAGCACGAGGACTAGCGGGGCCAATGAGCAGTTCTTC
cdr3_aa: CASTRTSGANEQFF

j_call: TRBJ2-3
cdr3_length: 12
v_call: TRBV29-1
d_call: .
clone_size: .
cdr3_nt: TGCAGCGTTGACGGGTTCGGTCGGGCGCAGTATTTT
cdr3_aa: CSVDGFGRAQYF

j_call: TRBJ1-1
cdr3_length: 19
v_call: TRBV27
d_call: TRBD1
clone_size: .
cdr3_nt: TGTGCCAGCACCCTATCCTACCTGCCACGACAGGGGGCGAACACTGAAGCTTTCTTT
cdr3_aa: CASTLSYLPRQGANTEAFF

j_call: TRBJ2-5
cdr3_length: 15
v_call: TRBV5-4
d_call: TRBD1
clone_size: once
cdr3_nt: TGTGCCAGCAGCTTGGCCCAGGGGGCAAGGGAGACCCAGTACTTC
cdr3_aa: CASSLAQGARETQYF

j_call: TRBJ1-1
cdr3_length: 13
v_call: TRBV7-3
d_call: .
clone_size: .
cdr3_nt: TGTGCCAGCAGTCCTAGGGGGAACACTGAAGCTTTCTTT
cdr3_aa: CASSPRGNTEAFF

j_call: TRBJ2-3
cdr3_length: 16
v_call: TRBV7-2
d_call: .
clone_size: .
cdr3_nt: TGTGCCAGCAGCTTAGGAGTGGCGGGGAACACAGATACGCAGTATTTT
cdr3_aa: CASSLGVAGNTDTQYF

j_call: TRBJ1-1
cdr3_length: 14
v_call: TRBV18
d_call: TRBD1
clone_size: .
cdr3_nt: TGTGCCAGCTCACCCGAGACAGGGGCAACTGAAGCTTTCTTT
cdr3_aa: CASSPETGATEAFF

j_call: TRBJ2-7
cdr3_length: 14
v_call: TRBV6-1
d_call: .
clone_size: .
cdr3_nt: TGTGCCAGCAGGGCCCGTGGGGGGACCTACGAGCAGTACTTC
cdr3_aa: CASRARGGTYEQYF

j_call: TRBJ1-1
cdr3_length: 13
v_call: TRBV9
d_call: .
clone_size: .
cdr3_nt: TGTGCCAGCAGCGGGGGGGAGGACACTGAAGCTTTCTTT
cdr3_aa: CASSGGEDTEAFF

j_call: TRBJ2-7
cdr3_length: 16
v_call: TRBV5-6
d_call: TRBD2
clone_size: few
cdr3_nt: TGTGCCAGCAGCTCGAGTTCGGGAGGTAGCGGCTACGAGCAGTACTTC
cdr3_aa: CASSSSSGGSGYEQYF

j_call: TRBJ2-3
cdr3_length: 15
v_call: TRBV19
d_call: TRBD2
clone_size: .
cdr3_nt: TGTGCCAGTTCCCGGACTAGCGGGAGAGCAGATACGCAGTATTTT
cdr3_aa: CASSRTSGRADTQYF

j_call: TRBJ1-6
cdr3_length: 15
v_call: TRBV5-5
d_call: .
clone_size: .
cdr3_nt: TGTGCCAGCAGCTTGGCGTTGGGGCTTGATTCACCCCTCCACTTT
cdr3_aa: CASSLALGLDSPLHF

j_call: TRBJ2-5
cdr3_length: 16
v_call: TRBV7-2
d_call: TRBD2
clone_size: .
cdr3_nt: TGTGCCAGCAGCTTAGCACTAGCGGGAGGGCCCGAGACCCAGTACTTC
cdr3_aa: CASSLALAGGPETQYF

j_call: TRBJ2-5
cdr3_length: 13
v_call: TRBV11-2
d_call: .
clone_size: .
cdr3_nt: TGTGCCAGCAGCAACGGAGGGTCGGAGACCCAGTACTTC
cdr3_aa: CASSNGGSETQYF

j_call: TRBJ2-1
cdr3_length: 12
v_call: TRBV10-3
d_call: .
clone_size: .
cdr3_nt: TGTGCCGTCAACACTCCAGGGGATGAGCAGTTCTTC
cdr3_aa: CAVNTPGDEQFF

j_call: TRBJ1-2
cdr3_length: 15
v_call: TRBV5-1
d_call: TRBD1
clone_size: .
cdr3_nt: TGCGCCAGCAGCCCGGGACAGGGGAGTAACTATGGCTACACCTTC
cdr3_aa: CASSPGQGSNYGYTF

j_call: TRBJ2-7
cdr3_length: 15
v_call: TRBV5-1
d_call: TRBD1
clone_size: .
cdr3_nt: TGCGCCAGCAGCAGAACCGGGACAGCCTCCTACGAGCAGTACTTC
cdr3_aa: CASSRTGTASYEQYF

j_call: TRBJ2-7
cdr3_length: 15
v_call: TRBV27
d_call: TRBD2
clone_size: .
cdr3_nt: TGTGCCAGCAGTTTAACTAGCGGAGTCCCCTACGAGCAGTACTTC
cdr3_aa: CASSLTSGVPYEQYF

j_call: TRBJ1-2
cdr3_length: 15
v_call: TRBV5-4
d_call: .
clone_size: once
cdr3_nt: TGTGCCAGCAGCTTGGACATGGGAGCCTACTATGGCTACACCTTC
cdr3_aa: CASSLDMGAYYGYTF

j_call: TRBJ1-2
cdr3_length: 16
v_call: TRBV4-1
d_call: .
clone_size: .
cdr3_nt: TGCGCCAGCAGCCAACCTGACTCAGGGTATAACTATGGCTACACCTTC
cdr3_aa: CASSQPDSGYNYGYTF

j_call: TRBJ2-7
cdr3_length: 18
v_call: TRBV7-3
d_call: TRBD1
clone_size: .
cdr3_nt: TGTGCCAGCAGCGCTTTTGCAACAGGGGGCGCGTCCGACTCCGAGCAGTACTTC
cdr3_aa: CASSAFATGGASDSEQYF

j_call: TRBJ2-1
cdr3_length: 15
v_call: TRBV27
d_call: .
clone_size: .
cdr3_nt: TGTGCCAGCAAAACTTCAACCTCCTCCTACAATGAGCAGTTCTTC
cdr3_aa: CASKTSTSSYNEQFF

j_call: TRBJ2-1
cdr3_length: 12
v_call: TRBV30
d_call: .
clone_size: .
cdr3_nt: TGTGCCTGGAGCCCTCGAGGGAATGAGCAGTTCTTC
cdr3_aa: CAWSPRGNEQFF

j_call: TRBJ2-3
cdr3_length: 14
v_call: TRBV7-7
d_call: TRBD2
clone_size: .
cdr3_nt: TGTGCCAGCAGCCCACTCGGGGGGTCAAATACGCAGTATTTT
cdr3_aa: CASSPLGGSNTQYF

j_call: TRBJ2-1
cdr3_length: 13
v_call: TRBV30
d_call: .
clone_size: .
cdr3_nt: TGTGCCTGGAGTGTACTCGAGGGGGTTGAGCAGTTCTTC
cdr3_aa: CAWSVLEGVEQFF

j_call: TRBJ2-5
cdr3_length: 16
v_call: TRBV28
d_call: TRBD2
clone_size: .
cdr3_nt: TGTGCCAGCAGTTTAAGGGTAGCGGGGGTAGGGGAGACCCAGTACTTC
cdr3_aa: CASSLRVAGVGETQYF

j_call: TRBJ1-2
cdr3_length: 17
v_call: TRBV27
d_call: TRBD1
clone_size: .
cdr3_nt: TGTGCCAGCAGTTTTGCTCCCCCGGGACAGGGGATGGGTGGCTACACCTTC
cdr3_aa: CASSFAPPGQGMGGYTF

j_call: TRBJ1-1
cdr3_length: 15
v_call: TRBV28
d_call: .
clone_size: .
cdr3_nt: TGTGCCAGCAGTTTAAATGGCAGGGGAAACACTGAAGCTTTCTTT
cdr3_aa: CASSLNGRGNTEAFF

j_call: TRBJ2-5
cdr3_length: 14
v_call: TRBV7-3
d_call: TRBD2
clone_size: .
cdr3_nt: TGTGCCAGCAGCAAAGGACTAGCGGAAGAGACCCAGTACTTC
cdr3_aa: CASSKGLAEETQYF

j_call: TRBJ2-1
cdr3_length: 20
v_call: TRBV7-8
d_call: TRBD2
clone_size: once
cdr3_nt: TGTGCCAGCAGCTTAAGAAGGGGCCTTGGGGCTAGCGGGACCTACAATGAGCAGTTCTTC
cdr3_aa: CASSLRRGLGASGTYNEQFF

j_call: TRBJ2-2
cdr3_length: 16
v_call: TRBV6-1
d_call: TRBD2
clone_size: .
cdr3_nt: TGTGCCAGCAGTGGGACTAGCGGGAGCGGAACCGGGGAGCTGTTTTTT
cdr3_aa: CASSGTSGSGTGELFF

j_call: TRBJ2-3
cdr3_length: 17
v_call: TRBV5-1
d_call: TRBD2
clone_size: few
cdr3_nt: TGCGCCAGCAGCCCCTCACTAGCGGGGGCTAGCACAGATACGCAGTATTTT
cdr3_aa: CASSPSLAGASTDTQYF

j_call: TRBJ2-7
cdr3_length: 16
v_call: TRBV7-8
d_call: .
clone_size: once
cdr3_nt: TGTGCCAGCAGCTTAGACAGGAGACCCAGTAACTACGAGCAGTACTTC
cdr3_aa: CASSLDRRPSNYEQYF

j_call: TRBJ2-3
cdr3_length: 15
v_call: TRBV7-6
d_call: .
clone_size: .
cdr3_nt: TGTGCCAGCAGCTTCTCCGGTGATAGCACAGATACGCAGTATTTT
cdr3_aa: CASSFSGDSTDTQYF

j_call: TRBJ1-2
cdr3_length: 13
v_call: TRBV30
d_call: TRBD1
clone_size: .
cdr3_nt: TGTGCCTGGTCCTTACAGGGGCAATATGGCTACACCTTC
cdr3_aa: CAWSLQGQYGYTF

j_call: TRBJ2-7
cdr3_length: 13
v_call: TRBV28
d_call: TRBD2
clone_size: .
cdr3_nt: TGTGCCAGCAGGCTAGCGGGGGCCTACGAGCAGTACTTC
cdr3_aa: CASRLAGAYEQYF

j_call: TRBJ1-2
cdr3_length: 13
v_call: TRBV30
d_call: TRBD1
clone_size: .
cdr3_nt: TGTGCCTGGAGTGAGACAGGGGGAAAGGGCTACACCTTC
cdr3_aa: CAWSETGGKGYTF

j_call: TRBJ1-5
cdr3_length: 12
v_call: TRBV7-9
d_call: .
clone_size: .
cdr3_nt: TGTGCCAGCAAACAGGGAAATCAGCCCCAGCATTTT
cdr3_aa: CASKQGNQPQHF

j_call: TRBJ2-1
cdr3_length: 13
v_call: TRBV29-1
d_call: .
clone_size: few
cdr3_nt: TGCAGCGTTGACAGGGGCCTCTACAATGAGCAGTTCTTC
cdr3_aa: CSVDRGLYNEQFF

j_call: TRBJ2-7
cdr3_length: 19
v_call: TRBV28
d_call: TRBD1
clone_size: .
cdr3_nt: TGTGCCAGCTGTAAACAGGGGCTTCCTGCGCAAGCCTCTTCTAGAGAGCAGTACTTC
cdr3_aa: CASCKQGLPAQASSREQYF

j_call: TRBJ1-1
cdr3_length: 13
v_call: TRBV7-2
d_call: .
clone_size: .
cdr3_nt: TGTGCCAGCAGCGTCTTATGGAACACTGAAGCTTTCTTT
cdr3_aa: CASSVLWNTEAFF

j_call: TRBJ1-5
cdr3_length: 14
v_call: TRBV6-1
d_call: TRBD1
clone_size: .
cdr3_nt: TGTGCCAGCAGACCGGGACAGGGTTATCAGCCCCAGCATTTT
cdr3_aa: CASRPGQGYQPQHF

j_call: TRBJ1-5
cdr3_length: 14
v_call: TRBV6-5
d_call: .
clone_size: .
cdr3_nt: TGTGCCAGCAGCCCCCCCGGGGGCAATCAGCCCCAGCATTTT
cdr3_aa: CASSPPGGNQPQHF

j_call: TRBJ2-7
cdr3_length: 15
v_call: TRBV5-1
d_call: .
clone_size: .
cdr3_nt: TGCGCCAGCAGCAACCAAGGGGTCTGGACGGACGAGCAGTACTTC
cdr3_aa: CASSNQGVWTDEQYF

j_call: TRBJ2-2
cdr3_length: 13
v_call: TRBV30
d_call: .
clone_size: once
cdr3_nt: TGTGCCTGGACGGCTAGACGCACCGGGGAGCTGTTTTTT
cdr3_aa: CAWTARRTGELFF

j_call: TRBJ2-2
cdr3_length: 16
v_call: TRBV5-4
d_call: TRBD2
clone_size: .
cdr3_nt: TGTGCCAGCAGCTTGGTGGGTAGCGGGAGCACCGGGGAGCTGTTTTTT
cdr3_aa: CASSLVGSGSTGELFF

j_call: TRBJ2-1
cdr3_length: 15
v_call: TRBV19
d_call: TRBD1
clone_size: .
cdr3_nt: TGTGCCAGTAGTCCCTTCCACGCAGGGGGAAACGAGCAGTTCTTC
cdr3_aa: CASSPFHAGGNEQFF

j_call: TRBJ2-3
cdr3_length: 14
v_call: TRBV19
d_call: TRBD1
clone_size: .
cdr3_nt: TGTGCCAGTAACCTAGGACAGGGCGTAGATACGCAGTATTTT
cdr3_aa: CASNLGQGVDTQYF

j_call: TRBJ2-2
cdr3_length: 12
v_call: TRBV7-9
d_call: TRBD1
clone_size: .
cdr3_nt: TGTTCCGCCGACAGGGTGGCCGGGGAGCTGTTTTTT
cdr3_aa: CSADRVAGELFF

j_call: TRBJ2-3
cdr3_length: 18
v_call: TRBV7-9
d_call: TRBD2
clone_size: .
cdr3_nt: TGTGCCAGCAGCTTAGGACCCTTGCTAGCGGGAGTAACAGATACGCAGTATTTT
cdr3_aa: CASSLGPLLAGVTDTQYF

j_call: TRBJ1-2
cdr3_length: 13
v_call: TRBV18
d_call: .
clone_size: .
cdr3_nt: TGTGCCAGCTCTCGAACAGGGACCTATGGCTACACCTTC
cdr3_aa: CASSRTGTYGYTF

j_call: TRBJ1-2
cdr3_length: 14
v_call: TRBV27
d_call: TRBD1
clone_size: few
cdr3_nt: TGTGCCAGCAGTTACGGGACAGGGACCTATGGCTACACCTTC
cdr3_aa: CASSYGTGTYGYTF

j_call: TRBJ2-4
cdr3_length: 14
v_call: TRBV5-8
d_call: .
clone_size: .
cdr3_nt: TGTGCCAGCAGCCCTGGACTAGCCAAAAACATTCAGTACTTC
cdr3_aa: CASSPGLAKNIQYF

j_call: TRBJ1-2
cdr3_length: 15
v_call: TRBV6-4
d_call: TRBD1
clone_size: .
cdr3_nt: TGTGCCAGCAGTGAAGGCGGGACAGGGTTGCTCGGCTACACCTTC
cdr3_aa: CASSEGGTGLLGYTF